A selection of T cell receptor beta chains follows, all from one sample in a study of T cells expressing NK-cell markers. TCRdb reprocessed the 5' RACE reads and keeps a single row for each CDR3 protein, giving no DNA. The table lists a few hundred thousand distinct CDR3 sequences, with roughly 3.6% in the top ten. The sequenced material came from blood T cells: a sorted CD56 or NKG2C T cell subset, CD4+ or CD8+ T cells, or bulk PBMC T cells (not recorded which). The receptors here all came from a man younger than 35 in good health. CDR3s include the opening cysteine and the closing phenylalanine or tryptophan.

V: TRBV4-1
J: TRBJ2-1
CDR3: CASSQEGLAYNEQFF

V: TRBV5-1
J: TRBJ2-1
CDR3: CASSSGLNNEQFF

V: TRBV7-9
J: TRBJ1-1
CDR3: CASSLRTGGQGTEAFF

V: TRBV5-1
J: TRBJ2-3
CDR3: CASSAGGTGRTDTQYF

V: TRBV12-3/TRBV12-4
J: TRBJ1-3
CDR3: CASSLVVGQGNTIYF

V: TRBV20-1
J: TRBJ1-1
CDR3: CSAPKGGKTEAFF

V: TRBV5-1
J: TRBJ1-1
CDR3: CASSWSGSRLNTEAFF

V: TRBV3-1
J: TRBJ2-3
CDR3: CASSSHSGGATDTQYF

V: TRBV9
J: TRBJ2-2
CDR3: CASSDDSGSFTGELFF

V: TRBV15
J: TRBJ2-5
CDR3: CATSRAGETQYF

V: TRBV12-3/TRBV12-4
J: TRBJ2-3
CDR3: CASRPTSGRLDTQYF

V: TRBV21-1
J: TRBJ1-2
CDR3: CASSIGQGARDYGYTF

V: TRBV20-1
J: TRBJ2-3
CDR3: CSARGGRSTDTQYF

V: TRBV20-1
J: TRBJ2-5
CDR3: CSANRPGQETQYF

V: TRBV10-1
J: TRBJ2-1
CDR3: CASSDQREGRYEQFF

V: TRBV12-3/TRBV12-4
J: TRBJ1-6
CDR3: CASRQTGRATLHF

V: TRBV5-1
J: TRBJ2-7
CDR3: CASSLRRPSYEQYF

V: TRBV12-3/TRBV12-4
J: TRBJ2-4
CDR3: CASSLAGGRLAKNIQYF

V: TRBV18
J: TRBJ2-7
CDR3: CASAKQAEQYF

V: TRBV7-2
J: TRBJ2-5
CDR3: CASSLSVAGGQETQYF

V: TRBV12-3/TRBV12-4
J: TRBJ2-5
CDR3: CASSPRDRGLETQYF

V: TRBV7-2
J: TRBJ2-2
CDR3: CASSFLDRPTGELFF

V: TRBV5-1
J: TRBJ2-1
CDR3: CASSLAGGPGGVGEQFF

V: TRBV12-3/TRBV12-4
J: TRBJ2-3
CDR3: CASTPRILTDTQYF

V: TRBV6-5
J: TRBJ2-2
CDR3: CASGGLAGSDTGELFF

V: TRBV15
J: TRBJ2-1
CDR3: CATSREGGSSGGEQFF